These 10 T cell receptor beta chains came from one sample sequenced in a study of lymphopenia after photon versus proton radiotherapy. The protocol was immunoSEQ multiplex PCR, while the TCRdb copy is restricted to in-frame clones and leaves out a portion. This table has 6,000 to 9,500 clones, 81% appearing once. Sample: peripheral blood, taken from a patient treated with photon-based radiotherapy. These receptors were taken from a man under 40 with gastric cancer.

The J gene is TRBJ1-5, the V gene TRBV6-5, with a weak D call TRBD1 (6 bases). This CDR3 has 15 amino acids. V shed 6 bases and J shed 5 bases, with 17 bases lying between them. Germline V gene data show CDR1 as MNHEY and CDR2 as SVGAGI. The chain's CDR3 is CASSARDTPDQPQHF. For the CDR3, the DNA is TGTGCCAGCAGCGCTCGGGACACGCCAGATCAGCCCCAGCATTTT.

The chain is built from TRBV7-9 and TRBJ2-1, with a weak D call TRBD1 (6 bases). The germline V gene encodes CDR1 SEHNR and CDR2 FQNEAQ (reference sequence). Trimming removed 7 bases from V and 5 bases from J, with 18 bases in between. The CDR3 covers 15 residues. In DNA, the CDR3 is TGTGCCAGCACCCTACAGGGCATAGGGCACAATGAGCAGTTCTTC. This translates into CASTLQGIGHNEQFF.

A single count supports this clone. The rearrangement uses TRBV7-2 and TRBJ1-1, with a tentative D call TRBD1 (5 bases). Trimming left V 4 bases short and J 2 bases short, with 11 bases between. Germline loops: CDR1 SGHTA, CDR2 FQGNSA. The CDR3 consists of 14 residues. The CDR3 DNA reads TGTGCCAGCAGCTGGGGACTGGGAAACACTGAAGCTTTCTTT. Translated, it gives CASSWGLGNTEAFF.

The chain joins TRBV7-9 to TRBJ2-6; D is ambiguous. Germline lookup yields CDR1 SEHNR and CDR2 FQNEAQ (reference sequence). The CDR3 sequence is 13 residues long. Trimming took off 6 bases at V and 0 bases at J, with 3 bases between the two ends. This chain's CDR3 is CASRSSGANVLTF. CDR3 DNA: TGTGCCAGCAGGAGCTCTGGGGCCAACGTCCTGACTTTC.

The V gene is TRBV29-1, the J gene TRBJ2-3; 8 bases fit TRBD2. V dropped 4 bases and J dropped 6; count of bases not matched to a gene: 6. The germline gives CDR1 SQVTM, CDR2 ANQGSEA. The CDR3 sequence is 13 residues long. This chain's CDR3 is CSVAGTSGDTQYF. The CDR3 DNA reads TGCAGCGTTGCCGGGACTAGTGGTGATACGCAGTATTTT.

The chain joins TRBV28 to TRBJ1-1, with 7 bases matching TRBD1. The length of the CDR3 is 14 residues. V was clipped by 1 base and J by 5 bases; unmatched bases: 4. The germline V gene encodes CDR1 MDHEN and CDR2 SYDVKM. The CDR3 protein is CASSLSGGGTEAFF. CDR3 nucleotides: TGTGCCAGCAGTTTATCAGGGGGTGGTACTGAAGCTTTCTTT.

This chain uses TRBV19 with TRBJ1-4, with D unresolved. This CDR3 spans 11 amino acids. V was cut by 4 bases and J by 14 bases, with 11 bases left in between. Germline V gene data show CDR1 as LNHDA and CDR2 as SQIVND (reference sequence). CDR3 amino acids: CASSRDTFLFF. CDR3 in DNA: TGTGCCAGTAGTAGAGACACCTTCCTGTTTTTT. Based on the CDR3 plus reference TRBV19 and TRBJ1-4, the full variable domain is DGGITQSPKYLFRKEGQNVTLSCEQNLNHDAMYWYRQDPGQGLRLIYYSQIVNDFQKGDIAEGYSVSREKKESFPLTVTSAQKNPTAFYLCASSRDTFLFFGSGTQLSVL.

This sequence joins TRBV6-5 and TRBJ2-7; 8 nucleotides agree with TRBD1. Germline V CDR1 and CDR2: MNHEY, SVGAGI. The CDR3 has 14 residues. The ends lost 2 bases at V and 2 bases at J; junction bases unmatched: 2. The CDR3 sequence: CASSYGQGTYEQYF. The DNA for the CDR3 is TGTGCCAGCAGTTACGGACAGGGAACCTACGAGCAGTACTTC.

This sequence joins TRBV28 and TRBJ2-1; no clear D. The CDR3 length is 11 residues. In germline, CDR1 is MDHEN, CDR2 SYDVKM. Trimming took 6 bases from V and 5 from J, leaving 5 bases between them. CDR3 nucleotides: TGTGCCAGCAGGCTAAACAATGAGCAGTTCTTC. Its protein product is CASRLNNEQFF.

This sequence joins TRBV19 and TRBJ2-1; D gene uncertain. CDR3 length equals 10 residues. Germline lookup yields CDR1 LNHDA and CDR2 SQIVND (reference sequence). V was shortened by 5 bases and J by 7 bases, with 3 bases between the two germline ends. CDR3 DNA: TGTGCCAGTAGTTCGAATGAGCAGTTCTTC. Amino acids: CASSSNEQFF.